This is a list of T cell receptor beta chains from one sample in a study of CD8+CD57+ T cells in acquired aplastic anemia. MiXCR was run by TCRdb on the reads, yielding one entry per CDR3 protein. The sample yields 150,000 or so distinct CDR3 sequences, 55% to 80% seen once. The sample was sorted CD4+, CD8+, or CD8+CD57+ T cells (not recorded which) from PBMCs. Receptor source: a human donor in good health. CDR3s include the opening cysteine and the closing phenylalanine or tryptophan. D genes are given only for firm matches. Clone size is given for some rows only: seen once, a few or many times, or a class if the clone is expanded.

>.|TRBV7-8|TRBJ1-3|.
TGTGCCAGCAGCTTAGTATCCGGGGCAGGAAACACCATATATTTT
CASSLVSGAGNTIYF
>.|TRBV7-9|TRBJ2-2|.
TGTGCCAGCAGCTTGAGGGGCATTGGGTCCCGGGAGCTGTTTTTT
CASSLRGIGSRELFF
>.|TRBV2|TRBJ2-7|.
TGTGCCAGCAGTGAAGCAGGTACGCCAGGAGCCTCGGAGCAGTACTTC
CASSEAGTPGASEQYF
>few|TRBV28|TRBJ1-4|.
TGTGCCAGCAGTTACGAGAAACAGACCCTAAATGAAAAACTGTTTTTT
CASSYEKQTLNEKLFF
>.|TRBV20-1|TRBJ2-1|.
TGCAGTGTCCCCGTGGACGGCCAGGGAGATGGGTCCTACAATGAGCAGTTCTTC
CSVPVDGQGDGSYNEQFF
>.|TRBV20-1|TRBJ2-2|.
TGCAGTGCTAGGTTAGGGGGGCGAGGCGGGGAGCTGTTTTTT
CSARLGGRGGELFF
>.|TRBV5-1|TRBJ2-7|.
TGCGCCAGCAGCTTGAACAGGGGAGGCTACGAGCAGTACTTC
CASSLNRGGYEQYF
>.|TRBV11-3|TRBJ2-3|.
TGTGCCAGCAGCTTAAAGGCCAGCACAGATACGCAGTATTTT
CASSLKASTDTQYF
>.|TRBV11-3|TRBJ1-6|.
TGTGCCAGCAGCTTAGAGGACAGTAATTCACCCCTCCACTTT
CASSLEDSNSPLHF
>.|TRBV3-1|TRBJ1-3|.
TGTGCCAGCAGCCAAAATCAAGGGGCTGGAAACACCATATATTTT
CASSQNQGAGNTIYF
>many|TRBV7-3|TRBJ2-2|TRBD2
TGTGCCAGCAGCTTAAGCGGGGCTAGCGGGAACACCGGGGAGCTGTTTTTT
CASSLSGASGNTGELFF
>.|TRBV20-1|TRBJ1-1|TRBD1
TGCAGTGCTAGGGACAGGAGGAGCTCCTACGAAGCTTTCTTT
CSARDRRSSYEAFF
>.|TRBV20-1|TRBJ2-3|TRBD1
TGCAGTGCTAGAGCCCGACCCCCAAACATGGACAGGGCAACAGATACGCAGTATTTT
CSARARPPNMDRATDTQYF